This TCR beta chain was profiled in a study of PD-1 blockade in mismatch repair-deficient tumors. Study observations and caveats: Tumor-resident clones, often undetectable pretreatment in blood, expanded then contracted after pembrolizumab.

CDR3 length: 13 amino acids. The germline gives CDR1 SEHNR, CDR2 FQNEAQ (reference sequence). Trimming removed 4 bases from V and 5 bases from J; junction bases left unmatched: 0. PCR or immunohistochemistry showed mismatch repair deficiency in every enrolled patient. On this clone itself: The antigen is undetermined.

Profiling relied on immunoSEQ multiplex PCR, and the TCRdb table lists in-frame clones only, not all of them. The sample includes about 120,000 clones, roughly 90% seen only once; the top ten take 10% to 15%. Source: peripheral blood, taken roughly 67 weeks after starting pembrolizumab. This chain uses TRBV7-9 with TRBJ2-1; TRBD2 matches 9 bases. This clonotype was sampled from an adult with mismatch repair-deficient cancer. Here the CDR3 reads CASSWTSDNEQFF. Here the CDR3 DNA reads TGTGCCAGCAGCTGGACTAGCGACAATGAGCAGTTCTTC.